The entry below gives a single T cell receptor (beta chain) sequence along with its context. Per the study methods: Researchers report that nucleated cell counts were estimated from reference gene primer amplification. The protocol was immunoSEQ multiplex PCR, while the TCRdb copy is restricted to in-frame clones and leaves out a portion. The DNA was the basis for D and trimming; V, J and clone size are from that table. Of 150,000 to 200,000 clones listed, around 85% were seen once; the top ten hold around 10%. This record comes from a study of blood T cell repertoires in COVID-19. Study-wide background: Acute and convalescent COVID-19 specimens originated in the United States, Italy and Spain. From T cells, B-cell-depleted T cells, or PBMCs came the material, which was cDNA or gDNA.

This CDR3 has 15 residues. V was pared by 4 bases and J by 6 bases, with 20 bases between. This chain connects TRBV5-7 to TRBJ2-7; D is unclear. TRBV5-7 is designated an ORF whose function remains uncertain. This sequence originates from a woman of 80 years or more with acute or convalescent COVID-19. Sequencing was performed on peripheral blood. The CDR3 reads CASSVPPGGYCEQYF. The CDR3 DNA sequence: TGTGCCAGCAGCGTACCTCCGGGTGGGTACTGCGAGCAGTACTTC.